Listed below are T cell receptor beta chains from one sample, sequenced in a study of control samples from healthy donors and cancer patients. Measured with immunoSEQ multiplex PCR; TCRdb has only the in-frame clones, and not every one. The sample lists 100,000 to 150,000 clones; over 80% were seen once. Sequencing was done on a sample of blood. These receptors were collected from a woman aged 45 to 65 in good health. Each CDR3 is given with its conserved first and last residue. The order of the fields is D gene, clone size, V gene, J gene, CDR3 protein, CDR3 DNA. D genes are given only for firm matches. Some rows mark clone size as missing; the rest say once, few, many or name a class of expanded clone.

d_call: NA
clone_size: NA
v_call: TRBV6-5
j_call: TRBJ1-2
cdr3_aa: CASSYSRWIAGYTF
cdr3_nt: TGTGCCAGCAGTTACAGTCGATGGATAGCGGGCTACACCTTC

d_call: NA
clone_size: NA
v_call: TRBV29-1
j_call: TRBJ1-1
cdr3_aa: CSARGGKGQAFF
cdr3_nt: TGCAGCGCCAGAGGTGGGAAGGGTCAAGCTTTCTTT

d_call: TRBD1
clone_size: NA
v_call: TRBV5-1
j_call: TRBJ1-3
cdr3_aa: CASSYRQGAGNTIYF
cdr3_nt: TGCGCCAGCAGCTACCGACAGGGTGCTGGAAACACCATATATTTT

d_call: NA
clone_size: few
v_call: TRBV7-9
j_call: TRBJ2-7
cdr3_aa: CASSPGTLQEQYF
cdr3_nt: TGTGCCAGCAGCCCAGGGACCCTCCAAGAGCAGTACTTC

d_call: TRBD1
clone_size: NA
v_call: TRBV28
j_call: TRBJ2-7
cdr3_aa: CASRRQGSYEQYF
cdr3_nt: TGTGCCAGCAGGAGACAGGGGTCCTACGAGCAGTACTTC

d_call: NA
clone_size: NA
v_call: TRBV7-9
j_call: TRBJ2-5
cdr3_aa: CASSRGIQETQYF
cdr3_nt: TGTGCCAGCAGCCGGGGTATCCAAGAGACCCAGTACTTC

d_call: NA
clone_size: NA
v_call: TRBV27
j_call: TRBJ1-1
cdr3_aa: CASSLTVDTEAFF
cdr3_nt: TGTGCCAGCAGTTTGACAGTTGACACTGAAGCTTTCTTT

d_call: TRBD1
clone_size: NA
v_call: TRBV3-1/TRBV3-2
j_call: TRBJ1-2
cdr3_aa: CASSLTTGGASGYTF
cdr3_nt: TGTGCCAGCAGCCTAACAACAGGGGGCGCATCTGGCTACACCTTC

d_call: NA
clone_size: few
v_call: TRBV27
j_call: TRBJ1-5
cdr3_aa: CASGRGAYGSNQPQHF
cdr3_nt: TGTGCCAGCGGCCGTGGAGCTTACGGCAGCAATCAGCCCCAGCATTTT

d_call: TRBD1
clone_size: once
v_call: TRBV3-1/TRBV3-2
j_call: TRBJ1-2
cdr3_aa: CASSQTGDYGYTF
cdr3_nt: TGTGCCAGCAGCCAGACAGGGGACTATGGCTACACCTTC

d_call: TRBD2
clone_size: once
v_call: TRBV4-1
j_call: TRBJ2-7
cdr3_aa: CASSQDEGLAGDYEQYF
cdr3_nt: TGCGCCAGCAGCCAAGACGAGGGACTAGCGGGAGACTACGAGCAGTACTTC

d_call: TRBD1
clone_size: NA
v_call: TRBV12-3/TRBV12-4
j_call: TRBJ1-4
cdr3_aa: CARDRGNQKLFF
cdr3_nt: TGTGCCAGGGACAGGGGGAATCAAAAACTGTTTTTT

d_call: NA
clone_size: once
v_call: TRBV5-8
j_call: TRBJ2-3
cdr3_aa: CASSLVDRHTDTQYF
cdr3_nt: TGTGCCAGCAGCTTGGTGGACAGACACACAGATACGCAGTATTTT

d_call: TRBD2
clone_size: once
v_call: TRBV28
j_call: TRBJ2-3
cdr3_aa: CASSGAASGGYTQYF
cdr3_nt: TGTGCCAGCAGTGGGGCCGCATCGGGGGGATATACGCAGTATTTT

d_call: TRBD1
clone_size: NA
v_call: TRBV20-1
j_call: TRBJ1-3
cdr3_aa: CSASGGQLLGNTIYF
cdr3_nt: TGCAGTGCTAGTGGGGGACAGTTGCTGGGAAACACCATATATTTT

d_call: NA
clone_size: once
v_call: TRBV12-3/TRBV12-4
j_call: TRBJ1-4
cdr3_aa: CASSPPNTSGLFF
cdr3_nt: TGTGCCAGCAGTCCGCCTAACACGAGTGGACTGTTTTTT

d_call: NA
clone_size: NA
v_call: TRBV11-2
j_call: TRBJ1-1
cdr3_aa: CASSLGGSIEAFF
cdr3_nt: TGTGCCAGCAGCTTAGGGGGGTCGATTGAAGCTTTCTTT

d_call: TRBD2
clone_size: NA
v_call: TRBV28
j_call: TRBJ2-3
cdr3_aa: CASSQSGRATDTQYF
cdr3_nt: TGTGCCAGCAGTCAAAGCGGGAGGGCCACAGATACGCAGTATTTT

d_call: NA
clone_size: once
v_call: TRBV7-9
j_call: TRBJ2-7
cdr3_aa: CASSLREQYF
cdr3_nt: TGTGCCAGCAGCTTACGAGAGCAGTACTTC

d_call: TRBD2
clone_size: NA
v_call: TRBV2
j_call: TRBJ2-3
cdr3_aa: CASSGGGYTDTQYF
cdr3_nt: TGTGCCAGCAGTGGCGGGGGTTACACAGATACGCAGTATTTT

d_call: TRBD2
clone_size: NA
v_call: TRBV6-5
j_call: TRBJ2-7
cdr3_aa: CASSDSGGPLEQYF
cdr3_nt: TGTGCCAGCAGTGACTCGGGAGGGCCGTTAGAGCAGTACTTC

d_call: TRBD1
clone_size: NA
v_call: TRBV19
j_call: TRBJ2-1
cdr3_aa: CASIGGFYNEQFF
cdr3_nt: TGTGCCAGTATAGGGGGCTTCTACAATGAGCAGTTCTTC

d_call: TRBD1
clone_size: NA
v_call: TRBV2
j_call: TRBJ2-1
cdr3_aa: CASKGTAYYNEQFF
cdr3_nt: TGTGCCAGCAAGGGGACAGCGTACTACAATGAGCAGTTCTTC

d_call: NA
clone_size: NA
v_call: TRBV13
j_call: TRBJ2-4
cdr3_aa: CASSHSWGKNIQYF
cdr3_nt: TGTGCCAGCAGCCACAGTTGGGGCAAAAACATTCAGTACTTC

d_call: NA
clone_size: once
v_call: TRBV28
j_call: TRBJ1-1
cdr3_aa: CASSSLPGQSVPEAFF
cdr3_nt: TGTGCCAGCAGTTCCCTTCCGGGACAATCGGTCCCTGAAGCTTTCTTT

d_call: NA
clone_size: once
v_call: TRBV3-1/TRBV3-2
j_call: TRBJ2-5
cdr3_aa: CASSQAGAPGAFQETQYF
cdr3_nt: TGTGCCAGCAGCCAAGCAGGGGCCCCGGGGGCGTTCCAAGAGACCCAGTACTTC

d_call: TRBD2
clone_size: NA
v_call: TRBV27
j_call: TRBJ2-1
cdr3_aa: CASSPSTSGNNEQFF
cdr3_nt: TGTGCCAGCAGTCCGTCGACTAGCGGAAACAATGAGCAGTTCTTC

d_call: NA
clone_size: NA
v_call: TRBV18
j_call: TRBJ1-1
cdr3_aa: CASSPPNGGMNTEAFF
cdr3_nt: TGTGCCAGCTCACCCCCGAATGGGGGGATGAACACTGAAGCTTTCTTT

d_call: TRBD1
clone_size: NA
v_call: TRBV5-1
j_call: TRBJ2-2
cdr3_aa: CASSSGTDTGELFF
cdr3_nt: TGCGCCAGCAGCTCCGGGACAGACACCGGGGAGCTGTTTTTT

d_call: NA
clone_size: NA
v_call: TRBV28
j_call: TRBJ1-6
cdr3_aa: CASSLFREDSPLHF
cdr3_nt: TGTGCCAGCAGTTTATTCCGGGAGGACTCACCCCTCCACTTT

d_call: TRBD1
clone_size: NA
v_call: TRBV7-9
j_call: TRBJ1-4
cdr3_aa: CASSPNQGAGPNEKLFF
cdr3_nt: TGTGCCAGCAGCCCAAACCAGGGGGCTGGACCTAATGAAAAACTGTTTTTT

d_call: TRBD1
clone_size: NA
v_call: TRBV27
j_call: TRBJ1-5
cdr3_aa: CASATGPTYSNQPQHF
cdr3_nt: TGTGCCAGCGCGACAGGGCCGACGTATAGCAATCAGCCCCAGCATTTT